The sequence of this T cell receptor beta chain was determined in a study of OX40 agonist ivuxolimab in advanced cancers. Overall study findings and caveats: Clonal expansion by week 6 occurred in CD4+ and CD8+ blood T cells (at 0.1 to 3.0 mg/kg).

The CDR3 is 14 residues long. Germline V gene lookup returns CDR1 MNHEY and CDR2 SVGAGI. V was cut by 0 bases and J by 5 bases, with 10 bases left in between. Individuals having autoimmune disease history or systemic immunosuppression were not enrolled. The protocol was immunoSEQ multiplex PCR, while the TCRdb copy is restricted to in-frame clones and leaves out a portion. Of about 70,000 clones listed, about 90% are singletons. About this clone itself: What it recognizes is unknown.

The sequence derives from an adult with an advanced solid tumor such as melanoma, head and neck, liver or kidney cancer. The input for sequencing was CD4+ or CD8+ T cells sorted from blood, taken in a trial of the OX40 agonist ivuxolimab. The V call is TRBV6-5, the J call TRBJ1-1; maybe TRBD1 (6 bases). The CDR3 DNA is TGTGCCAGCAGTTACTCACAGGGCAGGACTGAAGCTTTCTTT. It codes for CASSYSQGRTEAFF.